A single sample gave rise to the 20 T cell receptor beta chains below, sequenced in a study of blood T cell repertoires in COVID-19. The repertoire was sequenced with immunoSEQ multiplex PCR; TCRdb's copy has only in-frame clones and lacks some. The sample holds 150,000 or so clones, 85% to 90% seen once. Input material: peripheral blood. These TCRs come from a man between 18 and 29 years old with COVID-19, enrolled during active disease.

V is TRBV5-6 and J is TRBJ1-1, with D possibly matching TRBD1 (5 bases). Germline CDR1 and CDR2: SGHDT and YYEEEE. The V gene lost 0 bases and the J gene lost 0 bases, with 12 bases spanning the gap. The CDR3 is 16 residues long. The CDR3, as DNA: TGTGCCAGCAGCTTGGGAGGGACTAGCCTGAACACTGAAGCTTTCTTT. It yields the protein CASSLGGTSLNTEAFF.

The V call is TRBV13, the J call TRBJ2-5, with D perhaps matching TRBD2 (6 bases). The V and J ends lost 6 bases and 5 bases respectively, with 19 bases between them. Germline values: CDR1 PRHDT, CDR2 FYEKMQ (reference sequence). The CDR3 extends over 15 amino acids. The CDR3 DNA follows: TGTGCCAGCAGTGTAGGGTTGGAGGGCGGTGAGACCCAGTACTTC. Translated: CASSVGLEGGETQYF. Complete variable domain (other parts from reference TRBV13 and TRBJ2-5): AAGVIQSPRHLIKEKRETATLKCYPIPRHDTVYWYQQGPGQDPQFLISFYEKMQSDKGSIPDRFSAQQFSDYHSELNMSSLELGDSALYFCASSVGLEGGETQYFGPGTRLLVL.

The V call is TRBV28, the J call TRBJ2-3; TRBD1 is a possible D gene (6 bases). Germline CDR1 is MDHEN and CDR2 is SYDVKM. The CDR3 consists of 14 residues. V was clipped by 6 bases and J by 6 bases, with 16 bases between them. The chain's CDR3 is CASSRDTEVDTQYF. Written as DNA, the CDR3 is TGTGCCAGCAGCCGGGACACCGAGGTCGATACGCAGTATTTT.

This clone has just a few counts. The chain is built from TRBV7-3 and TRBJ1-1; tentative D call: TRBD1 (5 bases). The CDR3 length is 17 residues. Germline loops: CDR1 SGHTA, CDR2 FQGTGA. Trimming removed 0 bases at V and 4 bases at J, with 18 bases between. CDR3 sequence: CASSLTRRIQGGTEAFF. The CDR3 DNA is TGTGCCAGCAGCTTAACTCGCCGGATCCAGGGAGGCACTGAAGCTTTCTTT.

V usage is TRBV7-3 and J usage is TRBJ2-1, with TRBD2 identical over 7 bases. The CDR3 totals 13 residues. Germline V gene lookup returns CDR1 SGHTA and CDR2 FQGTGA. The ends lost 4 bases at V and 8 bases at J; junction bases unmatched: 5. CDR3 sequence (DNA): TGTGCCAGCAGCTCAGCCCGGGGGGATGAGCAGTTCTTC. This sequence encodes CASSSARGDEQFF. The entire variable domain, with the rest obtained from reference TRBV7-3 and TRBJ2-1, is as follows: GAGVSQTPSNKVTEKGKYVELRCDPISGHTALYWYRQSLGQGPEFLIYFQGTGAADDSGLPNDRFFAVRPEGSVSTLKIQRTERGDSAVYLCASSSARGDEQFFGPGTRLTVL.

The rearrangement links TRBV7-8 to TRBJ2-5; 7 bases line up with TRBD2. The CDR3 runs 15 residues. V shed 2 bases and J 5 bases; nucleotides not matched to a gene: 8. Germline CDR1 is SGHVS and CDR2 is FQNEAQ. This CDR3 is CASSLWAGVRETQYF. For the CDR3, the DNA is TGTGCCAGCAGCTTATGGGCGGGGGTCCGGGAGACCCAGTACTTC.

The CDR3 DNA sequence: TGTGCCAGCAGCTTATTCGGCACCGGGAACTACGAGCAGTACTTC. This codes for CASSLFGTGNYEQYF. V gene TRBV7-2 combines with J gene TRBJ2-7; tentatively, D is TRBD2 (5 bases). The CDR3 is made up of 15 amino acids. V lost 2 bases and J lost 3, with 14 bases in between. Germline assignment: CDR1 SGHTA and CDR2 FQGNSA.

The CDR3 DNA reads TGTGCCAGCAGCGACCCCAGCGGGAGGCCCTACAATGAGCAGTTCTTC. This encodes CASSDPSGRPYNEQFF. The chain is built from TRBV9 and TRBJ2-1; TRBD2 matches at 9 bases. Germline-derived CDR1 and CDR2 are SGDLS and YYNGEE. The CDR3 spans 16 residues. V lost 3 bases, J lost 2 bases, and 6 bases stayed unmatched.

The chain links TRBV12-3 or TRBV12-4 to TRBJ1-1; 7 bases map to TRBD1. The CDR3 is 13 residues long. V shed 3 bases and J 4 bases; nucleotides not matched to a gene: 2. CDR3 nucleotide sequence: TGTGCCAGCAGTTTGTCAGGGGGCACTGAAGCTTTCTTT. Translation gives CASSLSGGTEAFF.

The chain links TRBV25-1 to TRBJ1-2, with 7 bases that match TRBD1. Germline V gives CDR1 MGHDK, CDR2 SYGVNS. There are 12 residues in the CDR3. J lost 6 bases, V lost 6 bases, and 4 bases had no gene match. The CDR3 spells CASSLQGDGYTF. DNA for the CDR3: TGTGCCAGCAGCTTGCAGGGGGATGGCTACACCTTC.

This chain links TRBV27 with TRBJ2-2, with D maybe TRBD2 (5 bases). V was pared by 3 bases and J by 2 bases, with 16 bases between. The CDR3 extends over 17 amino acids. Germline values: CDR1 MNHEY, CDR2 SMNVEV (reference sequence). Here the CDR3 DNA reads TGTGCCAGCAGTTTCTATGGGAGCGGTGCCAACACCGGGGAGCTGTTTTTT. It is translated as CASSFYGSGANTGELFF.

The chain is built from TRBV27 and TRBJ2-6, with 10 bases matching TRBD1. The length of the CDR3 is 19 residues. The V and J ends lost 5 bases and 1 base, in that order; junction bases with no gene match: 11. CDR1 is MNHEY and CDR2 is SMNVEV in the germline V gene (reference sequence). DNA of the CDR3: TGTGCCAGCAGTCCCCCGCCCGGGACAGGGGATTCTGGGGCCAACGTCCTGACTTTC. As protein: CASSPPPGTGDSGANVLTF.

The V gene is TRBV28, the J gene TRBJ2-7, with D perhaps matching TRBD2 (6 bases). CDR3 length: 12 residues. CDR1 is MDHEN and CDR2 is SYDVKM in the germline V gene. Trimming shortened V by 6 bases and J by 6 bases, and 12 bases separated the two germline ends. CDR3 coding DNA: TGTGCCAGCAGCCTAACGGGGGTCGAGCAGTACTTC. This codes for CASSLTGVEQYF.

The chain links TRBV4-3 to TRBJ2-1, with TRBD2 as a possible D gene (5 bases). The germline gives CDR1 LGHNA, CDR2 YSLEER. V was shortened by 0 bases and J by 8 bases, with 14 bases between the two germline ends. This CDR3 contains 15 residues. The CDR3 here is CASSQDRSSLDEQFF. DNA for the CDR3: TGCGCCAGCAGCCAAGATCGGTCTAGCTTAGATGAGCAGTTCTTC.

The chain has TRBV7-2 and TRBJ2-3; a possible D gene is TRBD2 (5 bases). Germline lookup yields CDR1 SGHTA and CDR2 FQGNSA. The CDR3 spans 15 residues. Trimming removed 2 bases at V and 3 bases at J, with 12 bases between. The CDR3 nucleotides read TGTGCCAGCAGCTTACTAGCTTTGGAGACAGATACGCAGTATTTT. This sequence encodes CASSLLALETDTQYF.

This chain uses TRBV29-1 with TRBJ1-2, with 7 nucleotides matching TRBD1. After removal of 3 bases from V and 4 bases from J, the junction contained 2 bases not matched to a gene. The CDR3 spans 12 residues. CDR1 and CDR2 from the germline V gene are SQVTM and ANQGSEA. CDR3 amino acids: CSVEDRFYGYTF. CDR3 sequence (DNA): TGCAGCGTTGAGGACAGGTTCTATGGCTACACCTTC.

The CDR3, as DNA: TGCGCCAGCAGCGCCCGGACAGGGGATGGCTACACCTTC. Its translation: CASSARTGDGYTF. The chain uses TRBV5-1 and TRBJ1-2, with 9 bases that match TRBD1. The CDR3 has 13 residues. V dropped 4 bases and J dropped 6; count of bases not matched to a gene: 4. Germline V CDR1 and CDR2: SGHRS, YFSETQ.

This rearrangement joins TRBV27 to TRBJ1-5, with 8 nucleotides matching TRBD1. The CDR3 sequence is 13 residues long. Trimming at V came to 7 bases and at J to 4 bases, leaving 3 bases not matched to a gene. Germline V gene sequence: CDR1 MNHEY, CDR2 SMNVEV (reference sequence). The CDR3 is CASTGTGNQPQHF. The CDR3 DNA reads TGTGCCAGCACCGGGACAGGTAATCAGCCCCAGCATTTT.

Note on this clone: Its ends do not fully match the called genes, so a read error is possible. The genes are TRBV10-3 and TRBJ1-4, with TRBD1 identical over 9 bases. In germline, CDR1 is ENHRY, CDR2 SYGVKD. The CDR3 loop spans 16 amino acids. The CDR3 DNA follows: TGTGCCATCAGTGCGGACAGGGGTCGAGCTAATGAAAAACTGCTTTTT. Encoded protein: CAISADRGRANEKLLF.

The genes are TRBV4-1 and TRBJ1-3; TRBD1 matches at 9 bases. CDR3 length: 18 amino acids. Trimming removed 2 bases from V and 2 bases from J; junction bases left unmatched: 10. CDR1 MGHRA and CDR2 YSYEKL come from the germline V gene. In DNA form, the CDR3 reads TGCGCCAGCAGCCAACCTCCGACAGGGGGAAGGGCTGGAAACACCATATATTTT. As protein: CASSQPPTGGRAGNTIYF.